The clone carrying this TCR beta chain was seen only a few times. The data originate from a study of cytomegalovirus exposure and HLA in healthy donors. This CDR3 is 14 amino acids long. After removal of 7 bases from V and 4 bases from J, the junction contained 8 bases not matched to a gene. The germline V gene encodes CDR1 LNHDA and CDR2 SQIVND (reference sequence). Primers for the PCR totalled 60 Vbeta and 13 Jbeta. Original analysis: Later, 75 million to 100 million unique TCR beta chains were counted in an analysis, and 10 million to 12 million of them were shared. Sequencing was performed with immunoSEQ multiplex PCR; in TCRdb, only in-frame clones are kept and a portion is missing. D and trimming were read from the DNA, whereas the V and J calls and clone size are those reported in that table. The sample consists of about 200,000 clones, approximately 80% of them appearing once.

The clonotype was recovered from a woman in her 40s in good health and CMV-seronegative. Sequenced material: PBMCs. The genes are TRBV19 and TRBJ1-1; 8 positions match TRBD1. CDR3 protein: CASNDRGRGTEAFF. CDR3 DNA: TGTGCCAGTAACGACAGGGGCCGGGGCACTGAAGCTTTCTTT. Using reference TRBV19 and TRBJ1-1 for the parts outside the CDR3, the full variable domain is DGGITQSPKYLFRKEGQNVTLSCEQNLNHDAMYWYRQDPGQGLRLIYYSQIVNDFQKGDIAEGYSVSREKKESFPLTVTSAQKNPTAFYLCASNDRGRGTEAFFGQGTRLTVV.